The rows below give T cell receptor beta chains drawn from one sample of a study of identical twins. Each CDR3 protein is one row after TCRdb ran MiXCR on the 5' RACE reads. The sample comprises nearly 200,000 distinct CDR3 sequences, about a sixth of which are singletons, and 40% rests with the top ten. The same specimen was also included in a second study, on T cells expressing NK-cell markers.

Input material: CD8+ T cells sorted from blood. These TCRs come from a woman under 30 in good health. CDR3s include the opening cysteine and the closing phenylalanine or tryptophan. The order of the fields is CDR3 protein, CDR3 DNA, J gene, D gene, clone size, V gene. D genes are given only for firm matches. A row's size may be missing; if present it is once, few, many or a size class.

CASSLGTSVFF TGTGCCAGCAGCCTAGGGACAAGTGTTTTCTTT TRBJ1-1 . . TRBV14
CASSLGMLGNTEAFF TGTGCCAGCAGCTTAGGGATGTTGGGCAATACTGAAGCTTTCTTT TRBJ1-1 . few TRBV11-2
CASSYGTPMNNEQFF TGTGCCAGCAGTTACGGGACTCCAATGAACAATGAGCAGTTCTTC TRBJ2-1 . . TRBV6-5
CSVGLHSSYEQYF TGCAGCGTTGGACTACATAGCTCCTACGAGCAGTACTTC TRBJ2-7 . many TRBV29-1
CASNLGNTEAFF TGTGCCAGTAATCTAGGTAACACTGAAGCTTTCTTT TRBJ1-1 . . TRBV19
CASSWGQNTEAFF TGTGCCAGCAGCTGGGGACAGAACACTGAAGCTTTCTTT TRBJ1-1 . many TRBV12-3/TRBV12-4
CASSPRPRADTQYF TGTGCCAGCAGCCCTCGTCCCCGGGCAGATACGCAGTATTTT TRBJ2-3 . . TRBV14
CASSLGHNTEAFF TGTGCCAGCAGCTTGGGGCATAACACTGAAGCTTTCTTT TRBJ1-1 . many TRBV11-2
CASSTTGGKNNEQFF TGTGCCAGTAGTACGACAGGGGGCAAGAACAATGAGCAGTTCTTC TRBJ2-1 TRBD1 . TRBV19
CASSATGRETQYF TGTGCCAGCAGCGCTACCGGGAGAGAGACCCAGTACTTC TRBJ2-5 . . TRBV7-9